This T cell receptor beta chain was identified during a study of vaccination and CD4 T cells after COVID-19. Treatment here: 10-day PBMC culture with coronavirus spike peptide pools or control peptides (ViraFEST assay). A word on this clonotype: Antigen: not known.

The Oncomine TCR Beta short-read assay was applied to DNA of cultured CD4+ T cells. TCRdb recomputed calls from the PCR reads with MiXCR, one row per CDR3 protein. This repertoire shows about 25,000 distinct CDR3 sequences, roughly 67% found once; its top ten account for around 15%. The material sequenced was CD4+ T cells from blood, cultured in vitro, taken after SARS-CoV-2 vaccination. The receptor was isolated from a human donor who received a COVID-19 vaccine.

CDR3 region: CSARDSDRGPETQYF. In nucleotides, the CDR3 is TGCAGTGCTAGAGATTCCGACAGGGGACCCGAGACCCAGTACTTC. The chain has TRBV20-1 and TRBJ2-5; 8 bases agree with TRBD1. V dropped 0 bases and J dropped 5; count of bases not matched to a gene: 8. From germline, CDR1 is DFQATT and CDR2 SNEGSKA (reference sequence). This CDR3 region has 15 residues.